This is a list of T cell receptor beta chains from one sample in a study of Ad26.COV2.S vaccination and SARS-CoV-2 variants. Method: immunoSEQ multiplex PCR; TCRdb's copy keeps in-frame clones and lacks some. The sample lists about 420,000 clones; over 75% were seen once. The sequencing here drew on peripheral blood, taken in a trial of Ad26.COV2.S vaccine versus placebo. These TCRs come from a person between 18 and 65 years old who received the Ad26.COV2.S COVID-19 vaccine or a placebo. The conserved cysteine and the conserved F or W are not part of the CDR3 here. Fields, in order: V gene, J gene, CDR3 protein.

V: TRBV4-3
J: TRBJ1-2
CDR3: ASSQEVGRGYGYT

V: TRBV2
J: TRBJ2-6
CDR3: ASSEKRVSGANVLT

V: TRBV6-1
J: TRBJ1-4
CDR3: ASSAAGQGVGIDEKLF

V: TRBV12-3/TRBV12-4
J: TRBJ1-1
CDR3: ASSLEVHTEAF

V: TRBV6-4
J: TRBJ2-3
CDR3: ASSDWASSTDTQY

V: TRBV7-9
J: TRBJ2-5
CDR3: ASTPAPWETQY

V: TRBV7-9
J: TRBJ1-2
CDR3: ASSPGQGANYGYT

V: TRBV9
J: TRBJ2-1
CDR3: ASSVVGVEQF

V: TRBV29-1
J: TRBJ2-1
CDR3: SVDGSSYNEQF

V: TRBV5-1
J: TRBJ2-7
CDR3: ASSSGQGYEQY

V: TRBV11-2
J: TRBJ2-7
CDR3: ASSQDRDNSYEQY

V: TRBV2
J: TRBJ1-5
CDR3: ASRVQRSNQPQH

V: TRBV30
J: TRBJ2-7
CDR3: AWSEQGREQY

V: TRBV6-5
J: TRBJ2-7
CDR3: ATRVASGDTEQY

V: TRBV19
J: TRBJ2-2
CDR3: ASSKANRNTGELF

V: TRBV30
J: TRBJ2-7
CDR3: AWSTGTSGYEQY

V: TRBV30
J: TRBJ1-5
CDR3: AWSKGGSQPQH

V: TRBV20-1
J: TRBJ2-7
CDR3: SARTDSKQY

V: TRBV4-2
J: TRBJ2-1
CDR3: ASSQDQQGARNEQF

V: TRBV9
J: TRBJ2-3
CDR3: ASSVEGRSIDTQY

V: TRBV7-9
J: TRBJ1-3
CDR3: ASTSPPDSYYSGNTIY

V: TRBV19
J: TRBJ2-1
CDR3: ASSQAPTSGEQF

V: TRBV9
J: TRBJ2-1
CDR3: ASSNGLAGGPSSYNEQF

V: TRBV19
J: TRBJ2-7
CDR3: ASSRAGYSYEQY

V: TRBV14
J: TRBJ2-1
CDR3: ASSPTLDGSGEQF

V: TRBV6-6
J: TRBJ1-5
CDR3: ASSQLYRDNQPQH

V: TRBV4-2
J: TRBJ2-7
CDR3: ASSQELTAGGRRVEQY